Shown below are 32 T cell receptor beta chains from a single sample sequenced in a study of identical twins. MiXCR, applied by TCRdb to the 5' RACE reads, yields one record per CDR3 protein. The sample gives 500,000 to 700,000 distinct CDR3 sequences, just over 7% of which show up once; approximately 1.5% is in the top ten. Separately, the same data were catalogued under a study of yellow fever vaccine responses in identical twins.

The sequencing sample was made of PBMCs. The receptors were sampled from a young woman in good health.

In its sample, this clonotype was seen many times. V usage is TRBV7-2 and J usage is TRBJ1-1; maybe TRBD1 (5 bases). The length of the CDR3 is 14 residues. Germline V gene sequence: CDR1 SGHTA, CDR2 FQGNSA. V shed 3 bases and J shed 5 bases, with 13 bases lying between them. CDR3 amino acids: CASSFKGRRTEAFF. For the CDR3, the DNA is TGTGCCAGCAGCTTTAAGGGGCGAAGGACTGAAGCTTTCTTT.

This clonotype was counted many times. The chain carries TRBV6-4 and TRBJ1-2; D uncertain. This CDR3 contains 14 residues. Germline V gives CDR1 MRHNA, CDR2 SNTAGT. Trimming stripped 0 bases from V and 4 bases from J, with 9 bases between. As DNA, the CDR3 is TGTGCCAGCAGTGACTCTAGACACCCCTATGGCTACACCTTC. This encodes CASSDSRHPYGYTF.

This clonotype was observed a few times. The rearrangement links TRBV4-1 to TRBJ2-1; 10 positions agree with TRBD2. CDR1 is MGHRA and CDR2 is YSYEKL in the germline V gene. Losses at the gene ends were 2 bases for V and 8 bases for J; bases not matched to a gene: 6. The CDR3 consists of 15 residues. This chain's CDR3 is CASSQLAGAGDEQFF. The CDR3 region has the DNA TGCGCCAGCAGCCAACTAGCGGGGGCCGGGGATGAGCAGTTCTTC.

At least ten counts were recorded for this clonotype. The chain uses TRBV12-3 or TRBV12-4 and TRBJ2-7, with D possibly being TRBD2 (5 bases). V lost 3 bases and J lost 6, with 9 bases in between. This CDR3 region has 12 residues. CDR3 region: CASSFRGFEQYF. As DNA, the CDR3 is TGTGCCAGCAGTTTTCGAGGGTTCGAGCAGTACTTC.

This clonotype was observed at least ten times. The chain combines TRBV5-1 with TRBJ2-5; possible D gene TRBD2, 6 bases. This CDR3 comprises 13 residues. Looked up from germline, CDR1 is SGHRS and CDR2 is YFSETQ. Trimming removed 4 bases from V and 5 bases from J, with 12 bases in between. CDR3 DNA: TGCGCCAGCAGCAAGGGACTTCACGAGACCCAGTACTTC. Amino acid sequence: CASSKGLHETQYF.

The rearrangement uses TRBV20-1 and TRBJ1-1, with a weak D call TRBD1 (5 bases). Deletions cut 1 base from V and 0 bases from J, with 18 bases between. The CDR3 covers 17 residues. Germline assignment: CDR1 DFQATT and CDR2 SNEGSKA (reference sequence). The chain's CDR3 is CSARGVPPSGVNTEAFF. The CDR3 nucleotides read TGCAGTGCTAGAGGGGTTCCACCCTCGGGGGTGAACACTGAAGCTTTCTTT.

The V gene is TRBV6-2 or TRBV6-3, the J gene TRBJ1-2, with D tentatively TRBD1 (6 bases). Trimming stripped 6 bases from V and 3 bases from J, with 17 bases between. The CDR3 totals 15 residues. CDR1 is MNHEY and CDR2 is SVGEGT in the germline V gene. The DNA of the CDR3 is TGTGCCAGCAGCGGACAGACGGGGGGTGACTATGGCTACACCTTC. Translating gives CASSGQTGGDYGYTF.

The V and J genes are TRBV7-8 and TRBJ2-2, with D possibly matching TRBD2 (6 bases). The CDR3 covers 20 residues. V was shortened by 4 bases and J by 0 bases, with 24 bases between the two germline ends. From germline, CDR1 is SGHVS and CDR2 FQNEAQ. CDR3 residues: CASSSFSGPFNRTNTGELFF. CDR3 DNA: TGTGCCAGCAGCTCCTTTAGCGGCCCGTTCAACAGGACGAACACCGGGGAGCTGTTTTTT.

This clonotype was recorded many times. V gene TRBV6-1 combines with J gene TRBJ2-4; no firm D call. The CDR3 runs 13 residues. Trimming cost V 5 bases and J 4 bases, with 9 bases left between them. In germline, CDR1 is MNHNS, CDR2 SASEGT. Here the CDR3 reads CASSKSGKNIQYF. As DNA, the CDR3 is TGTGCCAGCAGTAAATCAGGAAAAAACATTCAGTACTTC.

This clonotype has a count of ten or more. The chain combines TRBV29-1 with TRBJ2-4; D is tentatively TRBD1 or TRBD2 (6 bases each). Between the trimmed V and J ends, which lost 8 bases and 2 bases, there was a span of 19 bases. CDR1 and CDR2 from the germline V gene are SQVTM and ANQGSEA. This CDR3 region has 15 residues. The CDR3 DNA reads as TGCAGCCCTGGGCAAGGGGGGCGCCCCAAAAACATTCAGTACTTC. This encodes CSPGQGGRPKNIQYF.

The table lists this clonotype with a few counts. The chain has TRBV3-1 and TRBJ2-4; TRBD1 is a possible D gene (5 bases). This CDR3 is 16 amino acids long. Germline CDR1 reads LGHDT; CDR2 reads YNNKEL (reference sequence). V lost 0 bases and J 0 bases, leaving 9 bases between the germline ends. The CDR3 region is CASSQDGQGAKNIQYF. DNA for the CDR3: TGTGCCAGCAGCCAAGATGGGCAGGGAGCCAAAAACATTCAGTACTTC.

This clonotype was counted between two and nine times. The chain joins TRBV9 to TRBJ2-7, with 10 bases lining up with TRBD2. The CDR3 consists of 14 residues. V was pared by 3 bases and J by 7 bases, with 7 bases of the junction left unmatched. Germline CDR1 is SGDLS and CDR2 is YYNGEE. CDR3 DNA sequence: TGTGCCAGCAGCGCGACTAGCGGGCCCTCAGAGCAGTACTTC. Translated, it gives CASSATSGPSEQYF. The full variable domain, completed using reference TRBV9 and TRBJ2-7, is DSGVTQTPKHLITATGQRVTLRCSPRSGDLSVYWYQQSLDQGLQFLIQYYNGEERAKGNILERFSAQQFPDLHSELNLSSLELGDSALYFCASSATSGPSEQYFGPGTRLTVT.

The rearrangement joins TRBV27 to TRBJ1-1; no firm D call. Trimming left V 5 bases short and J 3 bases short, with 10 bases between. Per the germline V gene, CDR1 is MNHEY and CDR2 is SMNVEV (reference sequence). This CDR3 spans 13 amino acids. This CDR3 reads CASSPQKYTEAFF. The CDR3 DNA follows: TGTGCCAGCAGTCCTCAGAAGTACACTGAAGCTTTCTTT.

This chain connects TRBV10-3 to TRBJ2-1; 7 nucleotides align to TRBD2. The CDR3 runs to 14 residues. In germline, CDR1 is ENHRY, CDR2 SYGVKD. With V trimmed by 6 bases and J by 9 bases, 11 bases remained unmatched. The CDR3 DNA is TGTGCCATCAGCGCTTTGGGGGGGGAAGGTGAGCAGTTCTTC. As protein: CAISALGGEGEQFF.

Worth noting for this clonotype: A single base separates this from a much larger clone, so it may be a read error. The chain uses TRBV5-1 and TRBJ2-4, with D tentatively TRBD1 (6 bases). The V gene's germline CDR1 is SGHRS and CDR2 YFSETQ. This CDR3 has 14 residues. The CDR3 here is CASSLEQGKNIQCF. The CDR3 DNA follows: TGCGCCAGCAGCTTGGAACAGGGCAAAAACATTCAGTGCTTC.

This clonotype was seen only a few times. In DNA, the CDR3 is TGCGCCAGCAGAGTGGGATGGGGACTAGGACCAGATACGCAGTATTTT. This sequence encodes CASRVGWGLGPDTQYF. V usage is TRBV5-1 and J usage is TRBJ2-3; 8 nucleotides line up with TRBD2. This CDR3 region has 16 residues. With 5 bases clipped from V and 4 bases from J, the junction kept 12 bases outside the gene matches. Germline V gene data show CDR1 as SGHRS and CDR2 as YFSETQ.

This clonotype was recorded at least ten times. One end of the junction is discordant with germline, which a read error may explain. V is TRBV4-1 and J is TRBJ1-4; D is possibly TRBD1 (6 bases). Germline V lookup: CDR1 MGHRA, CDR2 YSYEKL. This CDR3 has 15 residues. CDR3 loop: CASSPTGATNEKLFF. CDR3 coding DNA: TGTGCCAGCAGCCCGACAGGAGCAACTAATGAAAAACTGTTTTTT.

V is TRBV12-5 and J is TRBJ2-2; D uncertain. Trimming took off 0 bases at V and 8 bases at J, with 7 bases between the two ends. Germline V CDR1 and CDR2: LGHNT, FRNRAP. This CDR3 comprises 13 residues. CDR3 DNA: TGTGCTAGTGGTTTGGTACGTTCAGGGGAGCTGTTTTTT. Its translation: CASGLVRSGELFF.

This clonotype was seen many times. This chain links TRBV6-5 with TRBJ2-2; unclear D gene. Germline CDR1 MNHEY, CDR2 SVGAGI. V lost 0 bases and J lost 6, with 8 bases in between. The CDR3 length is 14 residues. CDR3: CASSYSTGPGELFF. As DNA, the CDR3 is TGTGCCAGCAGTTACTCGACGGGCCCCGGGGAGCTGTTTTTT.

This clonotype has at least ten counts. CDR3 nucleotide sequence: TGTGCCAGCAGTCCCGGACAGAAATCCTACAATGAGCAGTTCTTC. It yields the protein CASSPGQKSYNEQFF. The gene calls are TRBV12-3 or TRBV12-4 and TRBJ2-1; tentative D call: TRBD1 (6 bases). Trimming removed 5 bases at V and 1 base at J, with 12 bases between. This CDR3 has 15 amino acids.

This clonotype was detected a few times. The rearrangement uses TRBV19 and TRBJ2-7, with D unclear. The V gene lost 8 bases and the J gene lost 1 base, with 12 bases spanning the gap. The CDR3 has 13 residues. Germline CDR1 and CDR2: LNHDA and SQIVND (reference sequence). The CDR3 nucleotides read TGTGCCAGTGCCGTCAGGCCGTCCTACGAGCAGTACTTC. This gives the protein CASAVRPSYEQYF.

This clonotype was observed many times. Here the CDR3 DNA reads TGTGCTAGTGAGGAGGACAGCTCCTACGAGCAGTACGTC. Residues: CASEEDSSYEQYV. The V gene is TRBV12-5, the J gene TRBJ2-7, with D maybe TRBD1 (6 bases). The CDR3 sequence is 13 residues long. Deletions cut 7 bases from V and 0 bases from J, with 10 bases between. Germline V gene lookup returns CDR1 LGHNT and CDR2 FRNRAP.

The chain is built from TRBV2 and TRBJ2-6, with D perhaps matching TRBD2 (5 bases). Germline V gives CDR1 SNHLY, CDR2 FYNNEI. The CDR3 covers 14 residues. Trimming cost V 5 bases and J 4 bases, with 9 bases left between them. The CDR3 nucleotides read TGTGCCAGCAGTATTAGGGAGGGGGCCAACGTCCTGACTTTC. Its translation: CASSIREGANVLTF.

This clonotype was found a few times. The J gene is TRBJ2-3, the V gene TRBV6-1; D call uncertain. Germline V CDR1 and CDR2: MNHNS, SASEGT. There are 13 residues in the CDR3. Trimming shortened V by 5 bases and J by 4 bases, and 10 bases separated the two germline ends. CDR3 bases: TGTGCCAGCAGTCCCGGTTTGGCAGATACGCAGTATTTT. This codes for CASSPGLADTQYF.

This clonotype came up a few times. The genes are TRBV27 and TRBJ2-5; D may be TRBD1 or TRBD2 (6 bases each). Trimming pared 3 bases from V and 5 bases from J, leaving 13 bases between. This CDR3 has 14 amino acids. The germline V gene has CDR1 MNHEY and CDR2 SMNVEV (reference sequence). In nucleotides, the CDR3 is TGTGCCAGCAGTTTTTCCGGGGGCGTGGAGACCCAGTACTTC. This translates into CASSFSGGVETQYF.

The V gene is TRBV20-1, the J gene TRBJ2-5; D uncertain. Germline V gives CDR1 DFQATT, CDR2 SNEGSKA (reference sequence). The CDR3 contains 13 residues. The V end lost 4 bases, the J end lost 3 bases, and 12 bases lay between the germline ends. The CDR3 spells CSATPEWKETQYF. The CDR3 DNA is TGCAGTGCTACTCCGGAATGGAAAGAGACCCAGTACTTC.

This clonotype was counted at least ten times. For the CDR3, the DNA is TGCGCCAGCAGCCAAGAACCCGGACAGGGGGCCAATCAGCCCCAGCATTTT. It is translated as CASSQEPGQGANQPQHF. The chain links TRBV4-1 to TRBJ1-5; 11 bases match TRBD1. This CDR3 region has 17 residues. The V segment lost 0 bases and the J segment 3 bases; nucleotides outside the gene matches: 4. Germline-derived CDR1 and CDR2 are MGHRA and YSYEKL.

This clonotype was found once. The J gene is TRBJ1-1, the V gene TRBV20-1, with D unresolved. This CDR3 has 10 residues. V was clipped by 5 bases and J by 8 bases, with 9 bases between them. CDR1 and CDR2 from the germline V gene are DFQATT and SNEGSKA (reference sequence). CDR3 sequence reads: CSAHDGEAFF. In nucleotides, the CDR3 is TGCAGTGCTCACGATGGGGAAGCTTTCTTT.

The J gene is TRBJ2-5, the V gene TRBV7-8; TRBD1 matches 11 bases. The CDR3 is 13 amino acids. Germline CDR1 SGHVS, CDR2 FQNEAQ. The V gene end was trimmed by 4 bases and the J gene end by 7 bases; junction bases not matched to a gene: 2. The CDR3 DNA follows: TGTGCCAGCAGCTCAGGGACAGGGGGGACCCAGTACTTC. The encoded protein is CASSSGTGGTQYF.

The CDR3 DNA sequence: TGTGCCATCAGTGCCCGGGGGTCCACAGATACGCAGTATTTT. It translates to CAISARGSTDTQYF. V and J are TRBV10-3 and TRBJ2-3; a possible D gene is TRBD2 (6 bases). With 4 bases removed from V and 2 bases from J, the gap between germline ends came to 10 bases. CDR3 size: 14 residues. Looked up from germline, CDR1 is ENHRY and CDR2 is SYGVKD.

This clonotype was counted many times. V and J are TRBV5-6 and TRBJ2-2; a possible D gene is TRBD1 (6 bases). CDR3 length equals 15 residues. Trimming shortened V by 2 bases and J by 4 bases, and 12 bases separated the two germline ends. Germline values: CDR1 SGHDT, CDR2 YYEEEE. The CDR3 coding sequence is TGTGCCAGCAGCTTAACAGGGTCTCGCACCGGGGAGCTGTTTTTT. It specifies CASSLTGSRTGELFF.

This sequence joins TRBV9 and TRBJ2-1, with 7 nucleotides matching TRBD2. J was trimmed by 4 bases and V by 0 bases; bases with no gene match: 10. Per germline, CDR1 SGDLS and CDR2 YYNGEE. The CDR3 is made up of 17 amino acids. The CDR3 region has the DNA TGTGCCAGCAGCGTAGAGGAGGCGGGAGCGGGGTACAATGAGCAGTTCTTC. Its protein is CASSVEEAGAGYNEQFF.